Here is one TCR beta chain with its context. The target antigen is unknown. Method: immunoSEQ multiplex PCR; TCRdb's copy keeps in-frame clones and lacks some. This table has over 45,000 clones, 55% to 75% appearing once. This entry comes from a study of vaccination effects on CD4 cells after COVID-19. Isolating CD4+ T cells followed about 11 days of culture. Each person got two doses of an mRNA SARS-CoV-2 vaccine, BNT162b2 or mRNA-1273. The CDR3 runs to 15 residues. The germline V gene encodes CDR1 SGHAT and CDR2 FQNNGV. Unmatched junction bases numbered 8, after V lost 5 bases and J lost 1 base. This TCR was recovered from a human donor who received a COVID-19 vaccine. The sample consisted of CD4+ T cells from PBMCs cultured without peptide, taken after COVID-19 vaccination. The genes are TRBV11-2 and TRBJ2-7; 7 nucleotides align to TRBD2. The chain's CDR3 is CASSPAHGGSYEQYF. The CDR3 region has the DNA TGTGCCAGCAGCCCAGCCCACGGGGGGTCCTACGAGCAGTACTTC.